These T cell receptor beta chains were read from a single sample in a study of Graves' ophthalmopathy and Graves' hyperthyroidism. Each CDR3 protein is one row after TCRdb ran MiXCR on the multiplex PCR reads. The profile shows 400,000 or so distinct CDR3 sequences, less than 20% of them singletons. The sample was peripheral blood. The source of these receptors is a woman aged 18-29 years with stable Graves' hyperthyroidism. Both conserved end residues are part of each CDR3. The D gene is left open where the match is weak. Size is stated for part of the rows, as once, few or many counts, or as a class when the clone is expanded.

cdr3_nt: TGTGCCAGCAGTGACACCGGACTTAACTATGGCTACACCTTC
cdr3_aa: CASSDTGLNYGYTF
v_call: TRBV6-1
clone_size: many
d_call: NA
j_call: TRBJ1-2

cdr3_nt: TGTGCCAGTACCGGGACAGACCGTAATTCACCCCTCCACTTT
cdr3_aa: CASTGTDRNSPLHF
v_call: TRBV19
clone_size: NA
d_call: TRBD1
j_call: TRBJ1-6

cdr3_nt: TGTGCCAGCAGGATATGGGGGCTGGTACAAGAGACCCAGTACTTC
cdr3_aa: CASRIWGLVQETQYF
v_call: TRBV6-5
clone_size: many
d_call: NA
j_call: TRBJ2-5

cdr3_nt: TGTGCCAGCAGTCCAGGGACAGGGAGGCCTCAAGAGACCCAGTACTTC
cdr3_aa: CASSPGTGRPQETQYF
v_call: TRBV6-1
clone_size: many
d_call: TRBD1
j_call: TRBJ2-5

cdr3_nt: TGTGCTAGTGGTTTGGTTTATTTCTTTCGACGGGCTAACACTGAAGCTTTCTTT
cdr3_aa: CASGLVYFFRRANTEAFF
v_call: TRBV12-5
clone_size: NA
d_call: NA
j_call: TRBJ1-1

cdr3_nt: TGTGCCAGCGCTGTTAGCTCGGCAAACATTAAGTACTTC
cdr3_aa: CASAVSSANIKYF
v_call: TRBV12-3/TRBV12-4
clone_size: few
d_call: NA
j_call: TRBJ2-4

cdr3_nt: TGTGCCAGTAGTAGCCAGGACGGGGGGGTTGAAGCTTTCTTT
cdr3_aa: CASSSQDGGVEAFF
v_call: TRBV19
clone_size: many
d_call: NA
j_call: TRBJ1-1

cdr3_nt: TGTGCCAGCAGTCAACTGACAGGATTCAGGCTAATTTATGGCTACACCTTC
cdr3_aa: CASSQLTGFRLIYGYTF
v_call: TRBV6-1
clone_size: NA
d_call: NA
j_call: TRBJ1-2

cdr3_nt: TGTGCCAGTGTCCGGGACAGGGGGATCTATGGCTACACCTTC
cdr3_aa: CASVRDRGIYGYTF
v_call: TRBV19
clone_size: many
d_call: TRBD1
j_call: TRBJ1-2

cdr3_nt: TGTGCCAGCTCCCAGGGACCCGCCGGCAATCAGCCCCAGCATTTT
cdr3_aa: CASSQGPAGNQPQHF
v_call: TRBV18
clone_size: many
d_call: NA
j_call: TRBJ1-5

cdr3_nt: TGTGCCAGCCTTACCTACGACAGGTCCCTCGGTGGGGCCAACGTCCTGACTTTC
cdr3_aa: CASLTYDRSLGGANVLTF
v_call: TRBV6-2/TRBV6-3
clone_size: few
d_call: NA
j_call: TRBJ2-6

cdr3_nt: TGTGCCAGCAGCACAGCGGGGGGTCCCTATGGCTACACCTTC
cdr3_aa: CASSTAGGPYGYTF
v_call: TRBV13
clone_size: many
d_call: NA
j_call: TRBJ1-2

cdr3_nt: TGTGCCAGCAGTGTCACAGGGGCGAGGAACACTGAAGCTTTCTTT
cdr3_aa: CASSVTGARNTEAFF
v_call: TRBV6-1
clone_size: many
d_call: TRBD1
j_call: TRBJ1-1

cdr3_nt: TGTGCCAGCAGCTCCGAGCCCCGGGGGGCGCAGGTCGTAGAGACCCAGTACTTC
cdr3_aa: CASSSEPRGAQVVETQYF
v_call: TRBV7-4
clone_size: many
d_call: NA
j_call: TRBJ2-5

cdr3_nt: TGCGCCAGCAGCCAACCCGACGGGGCGAACACTGAAGCTTTCTTT
cdr3_aa: CASSQPDGANTEAFF
v_call: TRBV4-1
clone_size: NA
d_call: NA
j_call: TRBJ1-1

cdr3_nt: TGTGCCAGCAGTGAAACAGGGCGTTATCAGCCCCAGCATTTT
cdr3_aa: CASSETGRYQPQHF
v_call: TRBV6-1
clone_size: many
d_call: NA
j_call: TRBJ1-5

cdr3_nt: TGTGCCAGCAGTTACTCCGGGGCCCGGGGCCACACTGAAGCTTTCTTT
cdr3_aa: CASSYSGARGHTEAFF
v_call: TRBV6-2/TRBV6-3
clone_size: many
d_call: NA
j_call: TRBJ1-1

cdr3_nt: TGTGCCAGCTCACCAACGACACAGGGTACCGGGAACACTGAAGCTTTCTTT
cdr3_aa: CASSPTTQGTGNTEAFF
v_call: TRBV18
clone_size: NA
d_call: NA
j_call: TRBJ1-1

cdr3_nt: TGTGCCAGTACCCCGAGAGACAGACTCTTCTACGAGCAGTACTTC
cdr3_aa: CASTPRDRLFYEQYF
v_call: TRBV19
clone_size: many
d_call: NA
j_call: TRBJ2-7

cdr3_nt: TGCAGTGCTAGAATGGCAGTGGGGGCCGGGGAGCTGTTTTTT
cdr3_aa: CSARMAVGAGELFF
v_call: TRBV20-1
clone_size: many
d_call: NA
j_call: TRBJ2-2

cdr3_nt: TGTGCCAGCAGCCAGATTCCGCCAGGCATTCAGTACTTC
cdr3_aa: CASSQIPPGIQYF
v_call: TRBV3-1
clone_size: many
d_call: NA
j_call: TRBJ2-4

cdr3_nt: TGCAGTGCTTATCCAGACAGGGCCGCGAATTCACCCCTCCACTTT
cdr3_aa: CSAYPDRAANSPLHF
v_call: TRBV20-1
clone_size: many
d_call: TRBD1
j_call: TRBJ1-6

cdr3_nt: TGTGCCAGCAGTCCCAATAGCAATCAGCCCCAGCATTTT
cdr3_aa: CASSPNSNQPQHF
v_call: TRBV7-9
clone_size: many
d_call: NA
j_call: TRBJ1-5

cdr3_nt: TGTGCCAGCAGTTACACCGGACAGAACTATGGCTACACCTTC
cdr3_aa: CASSYTGQNYGYTF
v_call: TRBV6-5
clone_size: many
d_call: NA
j_call: TRBJ1-2

cdr3_nt: TGTGCCACCAGCAGCGGGGGTAGGGAGACCCAGTACTTC
cdr3_aa: CATSSGGRETQYF
v_call: TRBV15
clone_size: many
d_call: NA
j_call: TRBJ2-5

cdr3_nt: TGTGCCAGCAGTTTCCTACAGACGAACCTAGTAGCTTTCTTT
cdr3_aa: CASSFLQTNLVAFF
v_call: TRBV12-3/TRBV12-4
clone_size: many
d_call: NA
j_call: TRBJ1-1

cdr3_nt: TGTGCCAGCAGTCGGGACAGGGGTAGGCATTTT
cdr3_aa: CASSRDRGRHF
v_call: TRBV6-2/TRBV6-3
clone_size: NA
d_call: TRBD1
j_call: TRBJ1-5

cdr3_nt: TGCGCCAGCAGCTTGGAAGGGATTGGAAACACCATATATTTT
cdr3_aa: CASSLEGIGNTIYF
v_call: TRBV5-1
clone_size: many
d_call: NA
j_call: TRBJ1-3

cdr3_nt: TGTGCCAGCTCACCGACAGAGTACATGAACACTGAAGCTTTCTTT
cdr3_aa: CASSPTEYMNTEAFF
v_call: TRBV18
clone_size: few
d_call: NA
j_call: TRBJ1-1

cdr3_nt: TGTGCCAGCAACCAAGGGACAGGGGACAATCAGCCCCAGCATTTT
cdr3_aa: CASNQGTGDNQPQHF
v_call: TRBV9
clone_size: many
d_call: TRBD1
j_call: TRBJ1-5

cdr3_nt: TGTGCCAGCCTCTCATCGAGGCACGAGCAGTACTTC
cdr3_aa: CASLSSRHEQYF
v_call: TRBV28
clone_size: NA
d_call: NA
j_call: TRBJ2-7

cdr3_nt: TGTGCCAGCAGCCGCACAGTCTACACTGAAGCTTTCTTT
cdr3_aa: CASSRTVYTEAFF
v_call: TRBV6-1
clone_size: many
d_call: NA
j_call: TRBJ1-1

cdr3_nt: TGCAGCGTTGAAGAAGGCCGGGGCGACACCGGGGAGCTGTTTTTT
cdr3_aa: CSVEEGRGDTGELFF
v_call: TRBV29-1
clone_size: few
d_call: NA
j_call: TRBJ2-2

cdr3_nt: TGCGCCAGCAGCCAACCTAAAGATGGGGTGCGCTATGGCTACACCTTC
cdr3_aa: CASSQPKDGVRYGYTF
v_call: TRBV4-1
clone_size: many
d_call: NA
j_call: TRBJ1-2

cdr3_nt: TGCGCCAGCAGCTTGGGAGACAGGGTGAGGACCGGGGAGCTGTTTTTT
cdr3_aa: CASSLGDRVRTGELFF
v_call: TRBV5-1
clone_size: once
d_call: TRBD1
j_call: TRBJ2-2

cdr3_nt: TGTGCCAGCAGCCCAGCAGTAGAGACCCAGTACTTC
cdr3_aa: CASSPAVETQYF
v_call: TRBV7-2
clone_size: many
d_call: NA
j_call: TRBJ2-5

cdr3_nt: TGTGCCAGCAGTGGCCCTCAAGGAGGAAATCAGCCCCAGCATTTT
cdr3_aa: CASSGPQGGNQPQHF
v_call: TRBV6-2/TRBV6-3
clone_size: many
d_call: NA
j_call: TRBJ1-5